These T cell receptor beta chains were read from a single sample in a study of blood T cell repertoires in COVID-19. Sequencing used immunoSEQ multiplex PCR; TCRdb keeps in-frame clones, though not all of them. The data contain about 70,000 clones, roughly 90% of them seen just once; the ten biggest clones take up about 1.5%. Specimen: peripheral blood. All receptors come from a middle-aged man with acute or convalescent COVID-19. The CDR3 runs from the conserved cysteine through the conserved F or W. A D gene is named only where the DNA matches it firmly. Rows may omit the clone size; those that give it use once, few, many or a size class.

d_call: TRBD2
j_call: TRBJ2-7
clone_size: .
v_call: TRBV28
cdr3_nt: TGTGCCAGCAGTTTCTTGGGACTAGCGCCTCAATCGAAGTACTTC
cdr3_aa: CASSFLGLAPQSKYF

d_call: .
j_call: TRBJ2-2
clone_size: .
v_call: TRBV5-1
cdr3_nt: TGCGCCAGCAGCTTGGGACTTTCCACCGGGGAGCTGTTTTTT
cdr3_aa: CASSLGLSTGELFF

d_call: .
j_call: TRBJ1-6
clone_size: .
v_call: TRBV30
cdr3_nt: TGTGCCTGGAGCCCGGGCAGGGGCAGTTCACCCCTCCACTTT
cdr3_aa: CAWSPGRGSSPLHF

d_call: .
j_call: TRBJ2-3
clone_size: .
v_call: TRBV6-2/TRBV6-3
cdr3_nt: TGTGCCAGCAGTTACTCGCCCCCGGGATTCACAGATACGCAGTATTTT
cdr3_aa: CASSYSPPGFTDTQYF

d_call: .
j_call: TRBJ1-3
clone_size: .
v_call: TRBV5-1
cdr3_nt: TGCGCCAGCAGCCCCGCAGGGATCTCTGGAAACACCATATATTTT
cdr3_aa: CASSPAGISGNTIYF

d_call: .
j_call: TRBJ1-2
clone_size: .
v_call: TRBV19
cdr3_nt: TGTGCCAGTAGTATCGCAGGGAACTATGGCTACACCTTC
cdr3_aa: CASSIAGNYGYTF

d_call: TRBD1
j_call: TRBJ1-6
clone_size: .
v_call: TRBV7-2
cdr3_nt: TGTGCCAGCAGCCCTGAGACAGGGGGTGCTTCACCCCTCCACTTT
cdr3_aa: CASSPETGGASPLHF

d_call: .
j_call: TRBJ2-6
clone_size: .
v_call: TRBV9
cdr3_nt: TGTGCCAGCAGCGTAACAGGGTCTACTGGGGCCAACGTCCTGACTTTC
cdr3_aa: CASSVTGSTGANVLTF

d_call: .
j_call: TRBJ1-4
clone_size: .
v_call: TRBV7-6
cdr3_nt: TGTGCCAGCAGGGCTCAAAGGGGCACTGAAAAACTGTTTTTT
cdr3_aa: CASRAQRGTEKLFF

d_call: TRBD2
j_call: TRBJ2-7
clone_size: .
v_call: TRBV4-1
cdr3_nt: TGCGCCAGCAGCCAGGGAGGGAGTTACTACGAGCAGTACTTC
cdr3_aa: CASSQGGSYYEQYF

d_call: TRBD1
j_call: TRBJ2-7
clone_size: .
v_call: TRBV27
cdr3_nt: TGTGCCAGCAGTTTAAAGGACAGGGGATCCGAGCAGTACTTC
cdr3_aa: CASSLKDRGSEQYF

d_call: .
j_call: TRBJ2-3
clone_size: .
v_call: TRBV27
cdr3_nt: TGTGCCAGCAGGAGTATGGGCACAGATACGCAGTATTTT
cdr3_aa: CASRSMGTDTQYF

d_call: .
j_call: TRBJ1-6
clone_size: .
v_call: TRBV27
cdr3_nt: TGTGCCAGCAGTTTATCGGCCAATTCACCCCTCCACTTT
cdr3_aa: CASSLSANSPLHF

d_call: .
j_call: TRBJ2-5
clone_size: .
v_call: TRBV5-1
cdr3_nt: TGCGCCAGCAAAGAAATAGTTGCCCAAGAGACCCAGTACTTC
cdr3_aa: CASKEIVAQETQYF

d_call: TRBD1
j_call: TRBJ2-7
clone_size: .
v_call: TRBV5-5
cdr3_nt: TGTGCCAGCAGCTTGGAAAGGGGGCTTCGGGAACTCTACGAGCAGTACTTC
cdr3_aa: CASSLERGLRELYEQYF

d_call: .
j_call: TRBJ2-5
clone_size: .
v_call: TRBV6-2/TRBV6-3
cdr3_nt: TGTGCCAGCAGTTCCAGGGGGCGACTAGCGGAAAAAGAGACCCAGTACTTC
cdr3_aa: CASSSRGRLAEKETQYF

d_call: TRBD1
j_call: TRBJ2-3
clone_size: .
v_call: TRBV19
cdr3_nt: TGTGCCAGTAGCGTAACAGGGGTTCCAGATACGCAGTATTTT
cdr3_aa: CASSVTGVPDTQYF

d_call: .
j_call: TRBJ1-2
clone_size: .
v_call: TRBV28
cdr3_nt: TGTGCCAGCAGTTTACAGGGGTGGAGCACCTTC
cdr3_aa: CASSLQGWSTF

d_call: .
j_call: TRBJ1-6
clone_size: .
v_call: TRBV6-6
cdr3_nt: TGTGCCAGCAGTTCACCCCAGGGAGGGGATTCACCCCTCCACTTT
cdr3_aa: CASSSPQGGDSPLHF

d_call: .
j_call: TRBJ2-2
clone_size: .
v_call: TRBV7-6
cdr3_nt: TGTGCCAGCAGCTTTTTACAGGGCACCGGGGAGCTGTTTTTT
cdr3_aa: CASSFLQGTGELFF

d_call: TRBD1
j_call: TRBJ1-2
clone_size: once
v_call: TRBV6-4
cdr3_nt: TGTGCCAGCAGTCGCAGGGGGCGCGAGGGCTACACCTTC
cdr3_aa: CASSRRGREGYTF

d_call: TRBD1
j_call: TRBJ1-1
clone_size: .
v_call: TRBV11-2
cdr3_nt: TGTGCCAGCAGCTATACACAGGGGGCCGGGAACACTGAAGCTTTCTTT
cdr3_aa: CASSYTQGAGNTEAFF

d_call: TRBD1
j_call: TRBJ2-1
clone_size: .
v_call: TRBV7-2
cdr3_nt: TGTGCCAGCAGCCAGGACAGGGGGCGCAACAATGAGCAGTTCTTC
cdr3_aa: CASSQDRGRNNEQFF

d_call: .
j_call: TRBJ1-6
clone_size: .
v_call: TRBV27
cdr3_nt: TGTGCCAGCAGTTTAAGTCCCGGAGGGGCCAATTCACCCCTCCACTTT
cdr3_aa: CASSLSPGGANSPLHF

d_call: .
j_call: TRBJ1-5
clone_size: .
v_call: TRBV6-2/TRBV6-3
cdr3_nt: TGTGCCAGCAGTTACTACAGGGAGAATCAGCCCCAGCATTTT
cdr3_aa: CASSYYRENQPQHF

d_call: .
j_call: TRBJ2-7
clone_size: .
v_call: TRBV6-1
cdr3_nt: TGTGCCAGCAGTGAACGAACAGCCTACGAGCAGTACTTC
cdr3_aa: CASSERTAYEQYF

d_call: TRBD1
j_call: TRBJ2-4
clone_size: .
v_call: TRBV4-3
cdr3_nt: TGCGCCAGCAGCCAAGCGAGGGGGCGAGGGGGCTACATTCAGTACTTC
cdr3_aa: CASSQARGRGGYIQYF

d_call: .
j_call: TRBJ2-5
clone_size: .
v_call: TRBV18
cdr3_nt: TGTGCCAGCTCACGAACTGCAGGATTTGAAGAGACCCAGTACTTC
cdr3_aa: CASSRTAGFEETQYF

d_call: .
j_call: TRBJ2-3
clone_size: .
v_call: TRBV13
cdr3_nt: TGTGCCAGCAGCTTATACCAGGGGAGCACAGATACGCAGTATTTT
cdr3_aa: CASSLYQGSTDTQYF